Shown below are 8 T cell receptor beta chains from a single sample sequenced in a study of blood T cell repertoires in COVID-19. Generated by immunoSEQ multiplex PCR, the TCRdb table keeps only in-frame clones and is missing some. The table lists tens of thousands of clones, around nine tenths of them singletons. Sequencing was performed on peripheral blood. The receptors were gathered from a man in his fifties or sixties with active COVID-19.

The chain uses TRBV30 and TRBJ2-7, with D possibly being TRBD1 (6 bases). This CDR3 comprises 13 residues. V gave up 0 bases and J gave up 3 bases, with 9 bases separating them. The germline V gene encodes CDR1 GTSNPN and CDR2 SVGIG (reference sequence). The CDR3 region is CAWSVGQNYEQYF. The CDR3 DNA reads as TGTGCCTGGAGTGTAGGACAGAACTACGAGCAGTACTTC.

This rearrangement joins TRBV4-1 to TRBJ1-2; D not certain. The CDR3 is 15 amino acids. Germline lookup yields CDR1 MGHRA and CDR2 YSYEKL. V dropped 0 bases and J dropped 4 bases, with 12 bases sitting between them. For the CDR3, the DNA is TGCGCCAGCAGCCAAGATGAGTTGTTCCCCTATGGCTACACCTTC. Residues: CASSQDELFPYGYTF.

The chain couples TRBV14 to TRBJ2-1; TRBD2 matches at 10 bases. Germline loops: CDR1 SGHDN, CDR2 FVKESK. The junction had 4 bases not matched to a gene; V was cut back by 1 base and J by 7 bases. CDR3 length equals 15 residues. CDR3 DNA sequence: TGTGCCAGCAGCCAAGGGGCTAGCGGGAGAAATGAGCAGTTCTTC. This translates into CASSQGASGRNEQFF. Looking up the rest from reference TRBV14 and TRBJ2-1 gives the full variable domain: EAGVTQFPSHSVIEKGQTVTLRCDPISGHDNLYWYRRVMGKEIKFLLHFVKESKQDESGMPNNRFLAERTGGTYSTLKVQPAELEDSGVYFCASSQGASGRNEQFFGPGTRLTVL.

This chain connects TRBV5-1 to TRBJ1-1, with 8 bases aligning to TRBD1. CDR3 length: 16 amino acids. V shed 0 bases, J shed 5 bases, and the junction held 9 bases outside the gene matches. The V gene's germline CDR1 is SGHRS and CDR2 YFSETQ. CDR3 bases: TGCGCCAGCAGCTTGGAGGGGGGACAGGTGGGGACTGAAGCTTTCTTT. Translated: CASSLEGGQVGTEAFF.

The gene calls are TRBV7-2 and TRBJ1-1; 7 bases are a match to TRBD1. Germline assignment: CDR1 SGHTA and CDR2 FQGNSA. CDR3 length: 14 amino acids. Germline trimming cut 1 base from V and 4 bases from J; bases unmatched to any gene: 3. This CDR3 reads CASSLEGAVTEAFF. In DNA form, the CDR3 reads TGTGCCAGCAGCTTAGAGGGGGCGGTCACTGAAGCTTTCTTT.

The chain has TRBV7-3 and TRBJ2-1; 8 bases agree with TRBD2. The germline CDR1 and CDR2 sequences are SGHTA and FQGTGA. This CDR3 has 15 residues. V shed 5 bases and J 8 bases; nucleotides not matched to a gene: 11. This chain's CDR3 is CASSPMGGLADEQFF. The CDR3 DNA follows: TGTGCCAGCAGCCCTATGGGCGGACTAGCCGATGAGCAGTTCTTC. Drawing the rest from reference TRBV7-3 and TRBJ2-1, the complete variable domain is GAGVSQTPSNKVTEKGKYVELRCDPISGHTALYWYRQSLGQGPEFLIYFQGTGAADDSGLPNDRFFAVRPEGSVSTLKIQRTERGDSAVYLCASSPMGGLADEQFFGPGTRLTVL.

The rearrangement uses TRBV9 and TRBJ1-5; D call uncertain. This CDR3 is built from 13 residues. CDR1 is SGDLS and CDR2 is YYNGEE in the germline V gene. V lost 0 bases and J 7 bases, leaving 8 bases between the germline ends. CDR3 residues: CASSVGPGQPQHF. The CDR3 nucleotides are TGTGCCAGCAGCGTAGGGCCGGGGCAGCCCCAGCATTTT.

The chain links TRBV7-9 to TRBJ2-3; D possibly corresponds to TRBD1 (5 bases). Trimming stripped 5 bases from V and 5 bases from J, with 11 bases between. The CDR3 contains 13 residues. Germline CDR1 is SEHNR and CDR2 is FQNEAQ (reference sequence). The CDR3 DNA reads TGTGCCAGCAGCCTCATCCAGGGAGATACGCAGTATTTT. The encoded protein is CASSLIQGDTQYF.